The 21 T cell receptor beta chains below come from one sample, sequenced in a study of cytomegalovirus exposure and HLA in healthy donors. Repertoires were generated with immunoSEQ multiplex PCR, while TCRdb's copy carries only in-frame clones and drops some. Among 120,000 or so clones listed, about 87% were seen once. The sequencing sample was made of PBMCs. These receptor sequences come from a young woman in good health and CMV-seronegative.

V usage is TRBV9 and J usage is TRBJ1-2; D unresolved. The CDR3 spans 14 residues. V was clipped by 0 bases and J by 0 bases, with 6 bases between them. Germline CDR1 reads SGDLS; CDR2 reads YYNGEE. CDR3 nucleotide sequence: TGTGCCAGCAGCGTAGGTCAAACTAACTATGGCTACACCTTC. Amino acids: CASSVGQTNYGYTF.

The chain carries TRBV30 and TRBJ2-1, with 8 nucleotides matching TRBD2. CDR1 is GTSNPN and CDR2 is SVGIG in the germline V gene (reference sequence). The CDR3 is made up of 15 amino acids. The CDR3 nucleotides read TGTGCTCGGACCCCAGCGGGAGCCTCCTACAATGAGCAGTTCTTC. Amino acid sequence: CARTPAGASYNEQFF.

The chain uses TRBV4-3 and TRBJ2-7, with D perhaps matching TRBD2 (5 bases). Trimming took 2 bases from V and 3 from J, leaving 8 bases between them. The CDR3 covers 13 residues. Germline values: CDR1 LGHNA, CDR2 YSLEER. The CDR3 region has the DNA TGCGCCAGCAGCCAACAACTAGACTACGAGCAGTACTTC. Protein product: CASSQQLDYEQYF.

This rearrangement joins TRBV9 to TRBJ1-4; perhaps TRBD1 as D (6 bases). The germline V and J ends were trimmed by 0 bases and 10 bases, with 16 bases remaining between them. The CDR3 has 15 residues. Germline CDR1 SGDLS, CDR2 YYNGEE. The CDR3 region has the DNA TGTGCCAGCAGCGTAGGAGGGGGTGACCGGGGAAAACTGTTTTTT. Translation gives CASSVGGGDRGKLFF.

V and J are TRBV7-9 and TRBJ2-7, with D possibly being TRBD2 (6 bases). The CDR3 is 15 residues long. V was pared by 7 bases and J by 5 bases, with 21 bases between. Per the germline V gene, CDR1 is SEHNR and CDR2 is FQNEAQ (reference sequence). The CDR3 spells CASTPVAVGAHEQYF. In DNA form, the CDR3 reads TGTGCCAGCACCCCTGTAGCGGTGGGAGCCCACGAGCAGTACTTC.

The V call is TRBV6-5, the J call TRBJ2-7, with a tentative D call TRBD2 (6 bases). This CDR3 comprises 16 residues. Germline CDR1 MNHEY, CDR2 SVGAGI. Deletions cut 0 bases from V and 2 bases from J, with 14 bases between. CDR3 sequence reads: CASSYSGLATTYEQYF. The CDR3 bases are TGTGCCAGCAGTTACTCTGGGCTAGCGACCACCTACGAGCAGTACTTC.

This sequence joins TRBV5-4 and TRBJ1-1; possible D gene TRBD1, 5 bases. Looked up from germline, CDR1 is SGHNT and CDR2 is YYREEE (reference sequence). Between the trimmed V and J ends, which lost 1 base and 0 bases, there was a span of 10 bases. This CDR3 region has 15 residues. CDR3 in amino acids: CASSLSQGMNTEAFF. CDR3 bases: TGTGCCAGCAGCTTGTCTCAGGGAATGAACACTGAAGCTTTCTTT.

V is TRBV5-1 and J is TRBJ1-1; 7 bases are shared with TRBD1. Unmatched junction bases numbered 7, after V lost 0 bases and J lost 11 bases. Germline V gene data show CDR1 as SGHRS and CDR2 as YFSETQ. The length of the CDR3 is 13 residues. The CDR3 region is CASSLEGQSKAFF. Written as DNA, the CDR3 is TGCGCCAGCAGCTTGGAGGGACAGTCTAAGGCTTTCTTT.

This sequence joins TRBV9 and TRBJ2-5; 9 bases line up with TRBD2. This CDR3 has 16 amino acids. Losses at the gene ends were 2 bases for V and 5 bases for J; bases not matched to a gene: 10. Germline V CDR1 and CDR2: SGDLS, YYNGEE. The CDR3, as DNA: TGTGCCAGCAGCGTGTCCCGGCTAGCGGGGAGGGAGACCCAGTACTTC. It translates to CASSVSRLAGRETQYF.

This clone was observed a few times. V usage is TRBV7-9 and J usage is TRBJ2-7; TRBD1 matches at 7 bases. V shed 5 bases and J 0 bases; nucleotides not matched to a gene: 4. Germline values: CDR1 SEHNR, CDR2 FQNEAQ (reference sequence). The CDR3 is 14 amino acids. The CDR3 loop reads CASSEAGGSYEQYF. For the CDR3, the DNA is TGTGCCAGCAGCGAGGCAGGGGGCTCCTACGAGCAGTACTTC.

V usage is TRBV4-1 and J usage is TRBJ2-3; tentative D call: TRBD2 (6 bases). Germline V gene data show CDR1 as MGHRA and CDR2 as YSYEKL. V lost 2 bases to trimming and J lost 2 bases, with 11 bases between them. This CDR3 comprises 15 residues. The CDR3 loop reads CASSQLRGNTDTQYF. The DNA of the CDR3 is TGCGCCAGCAGCCAACTGCGGGGAAACACAGATACGCAGTATTTT.

V gene TRBV2 combines with J gene TRBJ1-2; 7 bases are a match to TRBD1. In germline, CDR1 is SNHLY, CDR2 FYNNEI. The trim removed 5 bases at V and 4 bases at J, leaving 1 base unmatched. The CDR3 extends over 12 amino acids. CDR3 loop: CASSQGVYGYTF. The CDR3, as DNA: TGTGCCAGCAGTCAGGGGGTCTATGGCTACACCTTC.

V and J are TRBV18 and TRBJ1-2; D perhaps matches TRBD1 (5 bases). Germline lookup yields CDR1 KGHSH and CDR2 LQKENI. The CDR3 is 14 residues long. Trimming left V 0 bases short and J 4 bases short, with 9 bases between. Here the CDR3 reads CASSPPTVGYGYTF. In DNA, the CDR3 is TGTGCCAGCTCACCACCGACAGTAGGCTATGGCTACACCTTC.

The chain has TRBV4-3 and TRBJ2-1; TRBD2 is a possible D gene (5 bases). Germline lookup yields CDR1 LGHNA and CDR2 YSLEER. CDR3 length: 15 residues. Trimming took off 0 bases at V and 2 bases at J, with 8 bases between the two ends. The CDR3 region has the DNA TGCGCCAGCAGCCAAGATCTGGAGGCCTACAATGAGCAGTTCTTC. As protein: CASSQDLEAYNEQFF.

The gene calls are TRBV7-9 and TRBJ1-2, with no clear D. The CDR3 spans 12 residues. The germline V gene encodes CDR1 SEHNR and CDR2 FQNEAQ (reference sequence). V gave up 6 bases and J gave up 8 bases, with 13 bases separating them. The CDR3 DNA is TGTGCCAGCAGTTTCATCGACGGGGGCTACACCTTC. As protein: CASSFIDGGYTF.

The chain links TRBV5-6 to TRBJ1-3; 8 bases match TRBD1. This CDR3 spans 16 amino acids. Unmatched junction bases numbered 9, after V lost 4 bases and J lost 3 bases. The germline V gene has CDR1 SGHDT and CDR2 YYEEEE. CDR3: CASSGGDRPFGNTIYF. The CDR3 DNA is TGTGCCAGCAGCGGTGGGGACAGGCCTTTTGGAAACACCATATATTTT.

This clone was detected once. The chain uses TRBV4-2 and TRBJ2-2; D is ambiguous. Trimming cost V 4 bases and J 0 bases, with 9 bases left between them. CDR1 and CDR2 from the germline V gene are LGHNA and YNFKEQ. The CDR3 length is 15 residues. The CDR3 DNA reads TGTGCCAGCAGCCCCCAGGTAACGAACACCGGGGAGCTGTTTTTT. This gives the protein CASSPQVTNTGELFF.

The chain couples TRBV2 to TRBJ1-1, with D perhaps matching TRBD1 (6 bases). Deletions cut 6 bases from V and 7 bases from J, with 21 bases between. The CDR3 totals 15 residues. CDR1 and CDR2 from the germline V gene are SNHLY and FYNNEI. The CDR3 protein is CASSDGQSLIGEAFF. The CDR3 DNA is TGTGCCAGCAGCGACGGACAGTCCTTAATTGGTGAAGCTTTCTTT. The variable domain in full, with the rest retrieved from reference TRBV2 and TRBJ1-1, is EPEVTQTPSHQVTQMGQEVILRCVPISNHLYFYWYRQILGQKVEFLVSFYNNEISEKSEIFDDQFSVERPDGSNFTLKIRSTKLEDSAMYFCASSDGQSLIGEAFFGQGTRLTVV.

This chain connects TRBV5-1 to TRBJ2-5, with 11 bases lining up with TRBD1. The CDR3 spans 14 residues. V trimming: 3 bases; J trimming: 4 bases; junction bases outside the gene matches: 2. Germline V CDR1 and CDR2: SGHRS, YFSETQ. The CDR3 coding sequence is TGCGCCAGCAGCTCGGGACAGGGGGTAGAGACCCAGTACTTC. Translation: CASSSGQGVETQYF.

The rearrangement links TRBV6-7 to TRBJ2-7; perhaps TRBD2 as D (5 bases). TRBV6-7 is assigned to the ORF class and has an uncertain function. The CDR3 contains 15 residues. Trimming shortened V by 7 bases and J by 0 bases, and 16 bases separated the two germline ends. The CDR3 region is CASIRLPRDSYEQYF. The CDR3 coding sequence is TGTGCCAGCATCAGACTACCTCGCGACTCCTACGAGCAGTACTTC.

V and J are TRBV19 and TRBJ2-6, with 11 nucleotides matching TRBD1. Germline CDR1 LNHDA, CDR2 SQIVND (reference sequence). The CDR3 runs 19 residues. The V and J ends lost 1 base and 1 base, in that order; junction bases with no gene match: 6. The CDR3 nucleotides read TGTGCCAGTAGTATAGGGACAGGGGGCATCTTTTCTGGGGCCAACGTCCTGACTTTC. It translates to CASSIGTGGIFSGANVLTF.